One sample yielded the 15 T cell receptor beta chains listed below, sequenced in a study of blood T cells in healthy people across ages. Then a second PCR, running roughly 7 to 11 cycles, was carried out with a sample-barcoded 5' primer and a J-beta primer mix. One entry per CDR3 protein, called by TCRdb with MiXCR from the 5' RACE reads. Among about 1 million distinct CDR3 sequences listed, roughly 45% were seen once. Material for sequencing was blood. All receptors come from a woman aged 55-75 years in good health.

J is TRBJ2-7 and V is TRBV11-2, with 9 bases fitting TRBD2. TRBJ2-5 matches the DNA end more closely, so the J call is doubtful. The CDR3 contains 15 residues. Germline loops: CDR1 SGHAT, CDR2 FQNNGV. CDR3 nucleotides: TGTGCCAGCAGCTTACGGGCTAGCGGGAAAGAGACCCAGTACTTC. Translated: CASSLRASGKETQYF.

The CDR3 bases are TGTGCCAGCAGCTTAGTGGGCTCAAAAGAGACCCAGTACTTC. This encodes CASSLVGSKETQYF. The J gene is TRBJ2-5, the V gene TRBV11-2; D gene unclear. V lost 1 base and J lost 3, with 9 bases in between. This CDR3 is built from 14 residues. CDR1 SGHAT and CDR2 FQNNGV come from the germline V gene.

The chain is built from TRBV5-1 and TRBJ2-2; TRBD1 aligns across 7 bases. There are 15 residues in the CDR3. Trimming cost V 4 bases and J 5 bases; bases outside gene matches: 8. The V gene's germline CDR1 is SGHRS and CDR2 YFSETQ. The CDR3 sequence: CASSPGTVGTGELFF. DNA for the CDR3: TGCGCCAGCAGCCCCGGGACAGTCGGGACCGGGGAGCTGTTTTTT. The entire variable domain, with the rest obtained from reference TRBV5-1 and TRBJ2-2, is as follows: KAGVTQTPRYLIKTRGQQVTLSCSPISGHRSVSWYQQTPGQGLQFLFEYFSETQRNKGNFPGRFSGRQFSNSRSEMNVSTLELGDSALYLCASSPGTVGTGELFFGEGSRLTVL.

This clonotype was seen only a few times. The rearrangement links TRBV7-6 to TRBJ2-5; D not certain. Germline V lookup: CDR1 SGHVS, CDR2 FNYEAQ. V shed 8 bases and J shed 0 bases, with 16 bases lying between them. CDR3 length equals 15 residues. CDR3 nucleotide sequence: TGTGCCAGCCGCCCTCGAGTTACGTACCAAGAGACCCAGTACTTC. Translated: CASRPRVTYQETQYF.

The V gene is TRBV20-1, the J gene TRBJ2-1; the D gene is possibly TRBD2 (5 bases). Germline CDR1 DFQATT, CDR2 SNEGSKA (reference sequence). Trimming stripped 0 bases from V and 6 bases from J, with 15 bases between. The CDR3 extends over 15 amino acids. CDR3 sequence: CSARDWTPLANEQFF. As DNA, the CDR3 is TGCAGTGCTAGAGATTGGACTCCCTTGGCCAATGAGCAGTTCTTC.

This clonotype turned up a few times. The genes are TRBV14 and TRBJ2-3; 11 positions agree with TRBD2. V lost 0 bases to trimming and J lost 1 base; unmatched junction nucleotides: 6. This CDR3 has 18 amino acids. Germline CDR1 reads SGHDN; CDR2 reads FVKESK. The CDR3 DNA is TGTGCCAGCAGCCAAGAGGGCTCTAGCGGGAGGCGCACAGATACGCAGTATTTT. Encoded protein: CASSQEGSSGRRTDTQYF. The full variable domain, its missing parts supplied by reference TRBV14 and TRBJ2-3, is EAGVTQFPSHSVIEKGQTVTLRCDPISGHDNLYWYRRVMGKEIKFLLHFVKESKQDESGMPNNRFLAERTGGTYSTLKVQPAELEDSGVYFCASSQEGSSGRRTDTQYFGPGTRLTVL.

The CDR3 DNA is TGTGCCAGCAGCCAACCTTATAGCAATCAGCCCCAGCATTTT. Its protein is CASSQPYSNQPQHF. The genes are TRBV6-1 and TRBJ1-5; no firm D call. The germline V gene has CDR1 MNHNS and CDR2 SASEGT. The germline V and J ends were trimmed by 6 bases and 0 bases, with 9 bases remaining between them. The CDR3 totals 14 residues.

The CDR3 sequence is CASSVAEAGGSYEQYF. The CDR3 DNA is TGTGCCAGCAGCGTAGCTGAGGCAGGGGGTAGCTACGAGCAGTACTTC. This chain links TRBV9 with TRBJ2-7; 7 positions match TRBD1. The CDR3 consists of 16 residues. The germline V gene encodes CDR1 SGDLS and CDR2 YYNGEE. V lost 0 bases and J lost 3; bases outside the gene matches: 9.

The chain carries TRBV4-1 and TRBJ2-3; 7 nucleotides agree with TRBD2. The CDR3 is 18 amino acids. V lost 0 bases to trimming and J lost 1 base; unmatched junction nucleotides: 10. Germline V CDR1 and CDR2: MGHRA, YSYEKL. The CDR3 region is CASSQDWWASGRTDTQYF. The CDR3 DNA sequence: TGCGCCAGCAGCCAAGATTGGTGGGCTAGCGGACGCACAGATACGCAGTATTTT.

The CDR3 loop is CASSWSYGYTF. The CDR3 DNA reads as TGTGCCAGCAGTTGGTCCTATGGCTACACCTTC. This sequence joins TRBV12-3 or TRBV12-4 and TRBJ1-2, with D unclear. V gave up 4 bases and J gave up 4 bases, with 4 bases separating them. This CDR3 has 11 amino acids.

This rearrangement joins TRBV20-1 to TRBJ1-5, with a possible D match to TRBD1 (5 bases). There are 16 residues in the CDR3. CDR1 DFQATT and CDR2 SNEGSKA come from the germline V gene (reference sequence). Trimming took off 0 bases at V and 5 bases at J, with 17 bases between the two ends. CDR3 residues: CSARDPGGGQHQPQHF. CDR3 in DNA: TGCAGTGCTAGAGATCCGGGGGGAGGGCAACATCAGCCCCAGCATTTT.

The CDR3 nucleotides read TGTGCCAGCACCCACGAGGCGGGGTACGAGCAGTACTTC. Encoded protein: CASTHEAGYEQYF. V and J are TRBV6-5 and TRBJ2-7; D may be TRBD2 (6 bases). Germline assignment: CDR1 MNHEY and CDR2 SVGAGI. The CDR3 loop spans 13 amino acids. V dropped 7 bases and J dropped 4 bases, with 14 bases sitting between them.

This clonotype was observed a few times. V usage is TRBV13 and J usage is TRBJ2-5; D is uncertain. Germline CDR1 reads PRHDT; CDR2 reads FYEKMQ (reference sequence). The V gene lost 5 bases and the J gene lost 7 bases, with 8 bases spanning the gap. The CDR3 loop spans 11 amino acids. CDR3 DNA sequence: TGTGCCAGCAGCGCGCGTGGGACCCAGTACTTC. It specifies CASSARGTQYF.

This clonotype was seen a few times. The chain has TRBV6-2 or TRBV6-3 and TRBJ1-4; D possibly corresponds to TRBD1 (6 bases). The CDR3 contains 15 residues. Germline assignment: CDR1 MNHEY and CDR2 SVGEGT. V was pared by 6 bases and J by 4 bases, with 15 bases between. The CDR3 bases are TGTGCCAGCAGGATCTCCGGGACACGTAATGAAAAACTGTTTTTT. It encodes CASRISGTRNEKLFF.

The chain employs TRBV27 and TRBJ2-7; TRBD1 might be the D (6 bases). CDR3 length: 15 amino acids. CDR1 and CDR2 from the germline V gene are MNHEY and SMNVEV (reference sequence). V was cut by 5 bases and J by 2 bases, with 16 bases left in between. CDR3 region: CASSPRGHNAYEQYF. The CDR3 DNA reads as TGTGCCAGCAGTCCAAGGGGACATAACGCCTACGAGCAGTACTTC.